The 23 T cell receptor beta chains presented below share a single source sample, sequenced in a study of T cell responses to AZD1222 COVID-19 vaccine. Libraries were prepared by immunoSEQ multiplex PCR; TCRdb keeps only in-frame clonotypes and omits some of them. The table includes some 71,000 clones, about nine tenths detected once. The specimen comprised peripheral blood, sampled 28 days after the second AZD1222 dose. These receptors were obtained from an adult who received the AZD1222 COVID-19 vaccine.

DNA of the CDR3: TGTGCCAGCAGCTTACACTCTAGCTCCTACGAGCAGTACTTC. Its translation is CASSLHSSSYEQYF. The chain recombines TRBV11-3 with TRBJ2-7; no reliable D call. CDR3 size: 14 residues. CDR1 and CDR2 from the germline V gene are SGHNT and YENEEA. Trimming shortened V by 2 bases and J by 0 bases, and 8 bases separated the two germline ends.

The CDR3 DNA reads TGTGCCAGCAGCTTAGCACAGAACTTTTACAATGAGCAGTTCTTC. Its protein is CASSLAQNFYNEQFF. The V call is TRBV7-9, the J call TRBJ2-1; D is uncertain. The CDR3 is 15 residues long. Germline V lookup: CDR1 SEHNR, CDR2 FQNEAQ (reference sequence). V was pared by 0 bases and J by 4 bases, with 10 bases between. Combining the CDR3 with reference TRBV7-9 and TRBJ2-1 gives the whole variable domain DTGVSQNPRHKITKRGQNVTFRCDPISEHNRLYWYRQTLGQGPEFLTYFQNEAQLEKSRLLSDRFSAERPKGSFSTLEIQRTEQGDSAMYLCASSLAQNFYNEQFFGPGTRLTVL.

The V and J genes are TRBV7-9 and TRBJ2-7; D is unclear. Looked up from germline, CDR1 is SEHNR and CDR2 is FQNEAQ (reference sequence). V gave up 5 bases and J gave up 5 bases, with 7 bases separating them. The CDR3 runs 11 residues. The CDR3 is CASSLANEQYF. The CDR3 bases are TGTGCCAGCAGCCTGGCGAACGAGCAGTACTTC.

This chain connects TRBV9 to TRBJ2-7; 8 bases match TRBD2. The CDR3 has 15 amino acids. The J segment lost 5 bases and the V segment lost 3 bases, leaving 10 bases of the junction unmatched. Germline V gene data show CDR1 as SGDLS and CDR2 as YYNGEE. The CDR3 nucleotides read TGTGCCAGCAGCGGACCCGGGACTAGACAGGACGAGCAGTACTTC. It encodes CASSGPGTRQDEQYF.

The V and J genes are TRBV5-6 and TRBJ2-1, with D perhaps assigned TRBD1 or TRBD2 (5 bases each). In germline, CDR1 is SGHDT, CDR2 YYEEEE. V lost 4 bases to trimming and J lost 6 bases, with 17 bases between them. This CDR3 comprises 15 residues. For the CDR3, the DNA is TGTGCCAGCAGCCTGGGCGGTGGGGGTAGCAATGAGCAGTTCTTC. Translation: CASSLGGGGSNEQFF.

This clone was observed at least ten times. The rearrangement links TRBV2 to TRBJ1-2; 9 bases match TRBD1. The CDR3 is 12 residues long. CDR1 and CDR2 (germline): SNHLY, FYNNEI. V trimming: 6 bases; J trimming: 8 bases; junction bases outside the gene matches: 4. Here the CDR3 reads CASRGTGWGYTF. Written as DNA, the CDR3 is TGTGCCAGCAGGGGGACAGGGTGGGGCTACACCTTC.

This rearrangement joins TRBV4-2 to TRBJ1-5; 7 nucleotides align to TRBD1. CDR3 length: 16 amino acids. After removal of 6 bases from V and 5 bases from J, the junction contained 13 bases not matched to a gene. The germline gives CDR1 LGHNA, CDR2 YNFKEQ. The CDR3 region has the DNA TGTGCCAGCAGAAACTTACTCGCAGGGGGAGATCAGCCCCAGCATTTT. Its translation is CASRNLLAGGDQPQHF.

This clone appeared a single time. The chain combines TRBV3-1 (or the pseudogene TRBV3-2) with TRBJ1-6; TRBD1 matches at 11 bases. This CDR3 is built from 17 residues. The junction had 4 bases not matched to a gene; V was cut back by 0 bases and J by 6 bases. In germline, CDR1 is LGHDT, CDR2 YNNKEL (reference sequence). The CDR3 nucleotides are TGTGCCAGCAGCCAAGAGGCCGGGACAGGGGGTAATTCACCCCTCCACTTT. Translation gives CASSQEAGTGGNSPLHF.

V gene TRBV11-2 combines with J gene TRBJ1-3, with D maybe TRBD1 (5 bases). This CDR3 is 15 amino acids long. Germline lookup yields CDR1 SGHAT and CDR2 FQNNGV. The ends were cut back, 4 bases at V and 2 bases at J, with 12 bases in the middle. The CDR3 nucleotides read TGTGCCAGCAGCTCGAGCAGGGCCGCTGGAAACACCATATATTTT. This translates into CASSSSRAAGNTIYF.

This chain links TRBV15 with TRBJ2-1; 7 nucleotides agree with TRBD2. The trim removed 2 bases at V and 0 bases at J, leaving 4 bases unmatched. Germline V CDR1 and CDR2: LNHNV, YYDKDF (reference sequence). This CDR3 spans 16 amino acids. The CDR3 loop reads CATSRLAASSYNEQFF. The CDR3 DNA follows: TGTGCCACCAGCAGACTAGCGGCAAGCTCCTACAATGAGCAGTTCTTC.

This clone was seen only once. The V call is TRBV7-6, the J call TRBJ1-1, with a weak D call TRBD1 (6 bases). V was pared by 3 bases and J by 2 bases, with 13 bases between. Germline values: CDR1 SGHVS, CDR2 FNYEAQ. The CDR3 consists of 15 residues. In DNA form, the CDR3 reads TGTGCCAGCAGCTTTGTAGCAGGGGATAACACTGAAGCTTTCTTT. Its protein product is CASSFVAGDNTEAFF.

The rearrangement joins TRBV5-1 to TRBJ2-7; 8 positions match TRBD2. V lost 0 bases to trimming and J lost 3 bases; unmatched junction nucleotides: 5. Germline values: CDR1 SGHRS, CDR2 YFSETQ. The CDR3 loop spans 15 amino acids. The CDR3 coding sequence is TGCGCCAGCAGCTTGGATGTGACTAGCGTCTACGAGCAGTACTTC. It is translated as CASSLDVTSVYEQYF.

The chain employs TRBV3-1 (or the pseudogene TRBV3-2) and TRBJ2-7, with D possibly called TRBD1 or TRBD2 (6 bases each). There are 15 residues in the CDR3. Trimming removed 3 bases from V and 3 bases from J, with 15 bases in between. Germline V gene sequence: CDR1 LGHDT, CDR2 YNNKEL (reference sequence). The chain's CDR3 is CASSQGAGPFYEQYF. CDR3 nucleotides: TGTGCCAGCAGCCAGGGGGCGGGGCCGTTCTACGAGCAGTACTTC.

The CDR3 nucleotides read TGTGCCAGCAGTGAAGCGTCGCGGATGGCCCAGTACTTC. Encoded protein: CASSEASRMAQYF. The chain joins TRBV6-1 to TRBJ2-5; D call uncertain. The germline gives CDR1 MNHNS, CDR2 SASEGT. With 0 bases removed from V and 9 bases from J, the gap between germline ends came to 11 bases. This CDR3 is built from 13 residues.

This chain connects TRBV18 to TRBJ1-5; D is possibly TRBD1 (5 bases). From germline, CDR1 is KGHSH and CDR2 LQKENI. The length of the CDR3 is 15 residues. V lost 6 bases and J 6 bases, leaving 18 bases between the germline ends. CDR3 loop: CASSPGGSGGQPQHF. The CDR3 nucleotides read TGTGCCAGCTCCCCCGGTGGGTCCGGGGGTCAGCCCCAGCATTTT.

The chain joins TRBV15 to TRBJ2-5, with D possibly TRBD2 on 5 matching bases. Germline CDR1 and CDR2: LNHNV and YYDKDF (reference sequence). The CDR3 spans 16 residues. Trimming stripped 3 bases from V and 3 bases from J, with 17 bases between. CDR3 bases: TGTGCCACCAGCAGTCCCTTCGGGATTGGGAAAGAGACCCAGTACTTC. This sequence encodes CATSSPFGIGKETQYF.

The chain couples TRBV28 to TRBJ1-6, with D maybe TRBD1 (6 bases). The CDR3 sequence is 14 residues long. V shed 6 bases and J shed 6 bases, with 12 bases lying between them. CDR1 MDHEN and CDR2 SYDVKM come from the germline V gene. The CDR3 spells CASRIQGTNSPLHF. The CDR3, as DNA: TGTGCCAGCAGGATTCAGGGGACTAATTCACCCCTCCACTTT.

The J gene is TRBJ2-7, the V gene TRBV5-4; 12 bases match TRBD2. The V and J ends lost 4 bases and 1 base, in that order; junction bases with no gene match: 3. CDR1 is SGHNT and CDR2 is YYREEE in the germline V gene (reference sequence). The CDR3 has 15 residues. The CDR3 sequence: CASSRGLAGSYEQYF. As DNA, the CDR3 is TGTGCCAGCAGCAGGGGACTAGCGGGTTCCTACGAGCAGTACTTC. The complete variable domain, with remaining parts taken from reference TRBV5-4 and TRBJ2-7, reads ETGVTQSPTHLIKTRGQQVTLRCSSQSGHNTVSWYQQALGQGPQFIFQYYREEENGRGNFPPRFSGLQFPNYSSELNVNALELDDSALYLCASSRGLAGSYEQYFGPGTRLTVT.

The CDR3 nucleotides read TGTGCCAGCAGATATAGGGGTCTGTGCGGAGATACCTACGAGCAGTACTTC. Amino acids: CASRYRGLCGDTYEQYF. This sequence joins TRBV7-7 and TRBJ2-7; D possibly corresponds to TRBD1 (5 bases). V dropped 6 bases and J dropped 2 bases, with 23 bases sitting between them. Germline loops: CDR1 SSHAT, CDR2 FNYEAQ (reference sequence). This CDR3 region has 17 residues.

This clone was counted only a few times. The rearrangement uses TRBV2 and TRBJ2-2; tentatively, D is TRBD2 (6 bases). Germline-derived CDR1 and CDR2 are SNHLY and FYNNEI. This CDR3 spans 15 amino acids. Trimming pared 6 bases from V and 5 bases from J, leaving 16 bases between. The CDR3 DNA reads as TGTGCCAGCAGCGATACTAGCCCGGGTACCGGGGAGCTGTTTTTT. This sequence encodes CASSDTSPGTGELFF.

The chain has TRBV27 and TRBJ1-6; no clear D. V lost 2 bases and J 0 bases, leaving 14 bases between the germline ends. The V gene's germline CDR1 is MNHEY and CDR2 SMNVEV (reference sequence). The CDR3 length is 18 residues. In nucleotides, the CDR3 is TGTGCCAGCAGTTTAGGTTTTCTGGGCTTCTCCTATAATTCACCCCTCCACTTT. It encodes CASSLGFLGFSYNSPLHF.

CDR3 sequence: CASRMGTSGSEQFF. The CDR3 coding sequence is TGTGCCAGTAGGATGGGGACTAGCGGGTCTGAGCAGTTCTTC. The rearrangement uses TRBV19 and TRBJ2-1, with TRBD2 identical over 12 bases. Germline CDR1 is LNHDA and CDR2 is SQIVND (reference sequence). V gave up 6 bases and J gave up 9 bases; unmatched junction bases: 6. The CDR3 consists of 14 residues.

The V and J genes are TRBV7-8 and TRBJ2-4; the D call may be TRBD1 or TRBD2 (5 bases each). This CDR3 has 14 residues. CDR1 and CDR2 from the germline V gene are SGHVS and FQNEAQ. V shed 5 bases and J shed 7 bases, with 15 bases lying between them. CDR3 region: CASSPNQGGNIQYF. The CDR3 DNA reads TGTGCCAGCAGCCCAAACCAGGGCGGGAACATTCAGTACTTC.